In this sample, the clone carrying this T cell receptor (beta chain) turned up many times. These data belong to a study of T-cell reconstitution after alpha-beta-depleted transplantation in children. Preparation of the TCRbeta library involved a method that used unique molecular identifiers. Using its own MiXCR run on the PCR reads, TCRdb lists one record per CDR3 protein. The table records roughly 220,000 distinct CDR3 sequences, 12% of them present only once. This CDR3 comprises 15 residues. Germline assignment: CDR1 SGHRS and CDR2 YFSETQ. V trimming: 4 bases; J trimming: 1 base; junction bases outside the gene matches: 4.

The origin of this receptor is a human donor who donated a stem cell graft to a child with acute lymphoblastic leukemia. This specimen was PBMCs from the stem cell graft donor, taken from the stem cell graft. The V gene is TRBV5-1, the J gene TRBJ2-7, with 11 bases identical to TRBD1. CDR3: CASSIGQGASYEQYF. CDR3 sequence (DNA): TGCGCCAGCAGCATCGGACAGGGGGCATCCTACGAGCAGTACTTC.